These 22 T cell receptor beta chains came from one sample sequenced in a study of control samples from healthy donors and cancer patients. The repertoire was sequenced with immunoSEQ multiplex PCR; TCRdb's copy has only in-frame clones and lacks some. Of 75,000 to 100,000 clones listed, over 85% are singletons. The sequenced material came from blood. The receptors stem from a human donor in good health. The donor label of this sample is uncertain.

The CDR3: CAWSNRAEAFF. CDR3 nucleotides: TGTGCCTGGAGTAACAGGGCGGAAGCTTTCTTT. The chain employs TRBV30 and TRBJ1-1, with a tentative D call TRBD1 (6 bases). CDR1 is GTSNPN and CDR2 is SVGIG in the germline V gene (reference sequence). The CDR3 runs to 11 residues. V lost 2 bases, J lost 8 bases, and 9 bases lay in between. Complete variable domain (other parts from reference TRBV30 and TRBJ1-1): SQTIHQWPATLVQPVGSPLSLECTVEGTSNPNLYWYRQAAGRGLQLLFYSVGIGQISSEVPQNLSASRPQDRQFILSSKKLLLSDSGFYLCAWSNRAEAFFGQGTRLTVV.

The J gene is TRBJ1-2, the V gene TRBV6-2 or TRBV6-3; D gene ambiguous. Per germline, CDR1 MNHEY and CDR2 SVGEGT. Trimming stripped 2 bases from V and 4 bases from J, with 11 bases between. The length of the CDR3 is 14 residues. CDR3 coding DNA: TGTGCCAGCAGTTACCAGATGGAGAGCTATGGCTACACCTTC. It is translated as CASSYQMESYGYTF.

The chain recombines TRBV24-1 with TRBJ1-2; 7 nucleotides agree with TRBD1. The CDR3 is 15 amino acids. Germline CDR1 and CDR2: KGHDR and SFDVKD. The trim removed 3 bases at V and 8 bases at J, leaving 11 bases unmatched. CDR3 DNA sequence: TGTGCCACCAGTGATCTCTTCTCAGACAGGGAAGGCTACACCTTC. Residues: CATSDLFSDREGYTF.

This chain links TRBV10-3 with TRBJ1-2; 9 bases agree with TRBD1. Germline CDR1 reads ENHRY; CDR2 reads SYGVKD. Trimming took 11 bases from V and 8 from J; bases not matched to a gene: 15. CDR3 length equals 14 residues. The CDR3 reads CAGRIHPGQGGYTF. The CDR3 DNA follows: TGTGCCGGGAGAATACATCCGGGACAGGGAGGCTACACCTTC.

The V gene is TRBV2, the J gene TRBJ1-5; maybe TRBD1 (6 bases). Germline V gene data show CDR1 as SNHLY and CDR2 as FYNNEI. Trimming pared 3 bases from V and 0 bases from J, leaving 9 bases between. This CDR3 has 15 residues. The CDR3 loop is CASSEEGHSNQPQHF. DNA for the CDR3: TGTGCCAGCAGTGAGGAGGGACATAGCAATCAGCCCCAGCATTTT.

CDR3 in amino acids: CASSPGTEYEQYF. The CDR3 DNA reads as TGTGCCAGCAGCCCCGGGACTGAATACGAGCAGTACTTC. The V call is TRBV5-4, the J call TRBJ2-7, with a possible D match to TRBD2 (6 bases). V was trimmed by 4 bases and J by 4 bases, leaving 12 bases between them. The CDR3 covers 13 residues. Germline CDR1 is SGHNT and CDR2 is YYREEE (reference sequence).

The genes are TRBV3-1 (or the pseudogene TRBV3-2) and TRBJ1-1; a possible D gene is TRBD1 (5 bases). The germline V gene encodes CDR1 LGHDT and CDR2 YNNKEL (reference sequence). V lost 2 bases and J lost 1, with 11 bases in between. There are 15 residues in the CDR3. Here the CDR3 DNA reads TGTGCCAGCAGCCAAACAGGACCCCAGAACACTGAAGCTTTCTTT. This gives the protein CASSQTGPQNTEAFF.

The V call is TRBV5-6, the J call TRBJ1-2; 9 bases align to TRBD1. Per the germline V gene, CDR1 is SGHDT and CDR2 is YYEEEE. The CDR3 is made up of 16 amino acids. Trimming at V came to 1 base and at J to 7 bases, leaving 11 bases not matched to a gene. CDR3 loop: CASSLIPGQGTSGYTF. CDR3 DNA sequence: TGTGCCAGCAGCTTGATTCCGGGACAGGGAACTTCTGGCTACACCTTC.

This chain uses TRBV19 with TRBJ2-1, with 10 nucleotides matching TRBD2. V was pared by 6 bases and J by 6 bases, with 5 bases of the junction left unmatched. CDR3 length: 14 amino acids. Per germline, CDR1 LNHDA and CDR2 SQIVND (reference sequence). The CDR3 loop is CASRPSGGGNEQFF. CDR3 DNA: TGTGCCAGTAGGCCTAGCGGGGGTGGCAATGAGCAGTTCTTC.

The rearrangement links TRBV5-6 to TRBJ2-2; 8 nucleotides line up with TRBD1. Germline CDR1 is SGHDT and CDR2 is YYEEEE. V lost 4 bases to trimming and J lost 1 base; unmatched junction nucleotides: 6. The length of the CDR3 is 16 residues. In nucleotides, the CDR3 is TGTGCCAGCAGCCCGGCCGGGACAGGGAACACCGGGGAGCTGTTTTTT. This gives the protein CASSPAGTGNTGELFF.

This clone was seen once. The V gene is TRBV10-1, the J gene TRBJ2-3; D tentatively fits TRBD1 or TRBD2 (5 bases each). V was cut by 0 bases and J by 3 bases, with 10 bases left in between. The V gene's germline CDR1 is WNHNN and CDR2 SYGVQD (reference sequence). This CDR3 comprises 15 residues. The DNA of the CDR3 is TGCGCCAGCAGTGAGTCGGGGGTTCCGACAGATACGCAGTATTTT. Protein product: CASSESGVPTDTQYF.

The gene calls are TRBV13 and TRBJ1-1; 9 nucleotides line up with TRBD1. Germline lookup yields CDR1 PRHDT and CDR2 FYEKMQ (reference sequence). The CDR3 is made up of 16 amino acids. With 5 bases clipped from V and 0 bases from J, the junction kept 7 bases outside the gene matches. The CDR3 DNA sequence: TGTGCCAGCAGCCCCCGGACAGGGGACATGAACACTGAAGCTTTCTTT. Its protein product is CASSPRTGDMNTEAFF.

This chain uses TRBV7-6 with TRBJ2-2, with 7 bases lining up with TRBD1. Trimming took 4 bases from V and 5 from J; bases not matched to a gene: 10. Germline CDR1 and CDR2: SGHVS and FNYEAQ. The CDR3 has 16 amino acids. The CDR3 region is CASSSATGTETGELFF. The CDR3 DNA is TGTGCCAGCAGCTCAGCGACAGGGACGGAGACCGGGGAGCTGTTTTTT.

The rearrangement uses TRBV4-2 and TRBJ2-1, with D tentatively TRBD1 (8 bases). The CDR3 covers 17 residues. Trimming removed 3 bases at V and 4 bases at J, with 19 bases between. The germline CDR1 and CDR2 sequences are LGHNA and YNFKEQ. The chain's CDR3 is CASSQEGTGGVYNEQFF. CDR3 bases: TGTGCCAGCAGCCAGGAGGGCACAGGGGGGGTGTACAATGAGCAGTTCTTC.

V and J are TRBV4-2 and TRBJ2-5; tentatively, D is TRBD1 or TRBD2 (6 bases each). V lost 0 bases and J 2 bases, leaving 16 bases between the germline ends. The CDR3 runs to 17 residues. Germline lookup yields CDR1 LGHNA and CDR2 YNFKEQ. In DNA, the CDR3 is TGTGCCAGCAGCCAAGATCTTGGGGGGCACCATCAAGAGACCCAGTACTTC. It codes for CASSQDLGGHHQETQYF.

J is TRBJ1-1 and V is TRBV28; unclear D gene. This CDR3 region has 12 residues. CDR1 is MDHEN and CDR2 is SYDVKM in the germline V gene. Trimming shortened V by 7 bases and J by 11 bases, and 17 bases separated the two germline ends. The CDR3 is CASTASLERAFF. The CDR3 DNA is TGTGCCAGCACCGCCTCCTTAGAGAGGGCTTTCTTT.

The chain joins TRBV10-1 to TRBJ2-7; 9 positions match TRBD2. Germline V lookup: CDR1 WNHNN, CDR2 SYGVQD (reference sequence). The CDR3 length is 16 residues. Trimming removed 0 bases from V and 3 bases from J; junction bases left unmatched: 6. CDR3 DNA sequence: TGCGCCAGCAGTGAGTCTGGAGCGGGGGGCCTCTACGAGCAGTACTTC. Translation: CASSESGAGGLYEQYF.

The chain recombines TRBV5-5 with TRBJ2-7; D perhaps matches TRBD2 (6 bases). With 0 bases removed from V and 0 bases from J, the gap between germline ends came to 10 bases. This CDR3 is 15 amino acids long. Germline V gives CDR1 SGHKS, CDR2 YYEKEE (reference sequence). CDR3 nucleotides: TGTGCCAGCAGCTTGGAACCTAGCGTCTCCTACGAGCAGTACTTC. Amino acids: CASSLEPSVSYEQYF.

The chain joins TRBV2 to TRBJ2-2; 8 bases are a match to TRBD1. Germline CDR1 SNHLY, CDR2 FYNNEI. The junction had 6 bases not matched to a gene; V was cut back by 8 bases and J by 1 base. This CDR3 has 15 residues. DNA of the CDR3: TGTGCCAGCGGGCGGGACAGGATGAACACCGGGGAGCTGTTTTTT. It translates to CASGRDRMNTGELFF. The variable domain in full, completed from reference TRBV2 and TRBJ2-2, reads EPEVTQTPSHQVTQMGQEVILRCVPISNHLYFYWYRQILGQKVEFLVSFYNNEISEKSEIFDDQFSVERPDGSNFTLKIRSTKLEDSAMYFCASGRDRMNTGELFFGEGSRLTVL.

The chain employs TRBV19 and TRBJ1-6, with 7 bases identical to TRBD1. Germline CDR1 reads LNHDA; CDR2 reads SQIVND (reference sequence). V shed 9 bases and J 7 bases; nucleotides not matched to a gene: 9. The CDR3 has 14 amino acids. CDR3 nucleotide sequence: TGTGCCAGCCAGATAACAGGGGCAAATTCACCCCTCCACTTT. Translated, it gives CASQITGANSPLHF.

The gene calls are TRBV18 and TRBJ1-4, with 7 bases identical to TRBD1. The V gene's germline CDR1 is KGHSH and CDR2 LQKENI. This CDR3 is built from 14 residues. Germline trimming cut 4 bases from V and 8 bases from J; bases unmatched to any gene: 7. Written as DNA, the CDR3 is TGTGCCAGCTCACGGGACAGTTCAGAGGAAAAACTGTTTTTT. It specifies CASSRDSSEEKLFF.

The chain employs TRBV6-5 and TRBJ1-1, with 8 positions matching TRBD1. The trim removed 2 bases at V and 3 bases at J, leaving 2 bases unmatched. Germline lookup yields CDR1 MNHEY and CDR2 SVGAGI. The CDR3 extends over 14 amino acids. CDR3 DNA sequence: TGTGCCAGCAGTTACCGGGGACAGGACACTGAAGCTTTCTTT. Translating gives CASSYRGQDTEAFF.